Below, 23 T cell receptor beta chains from the same sample are listed, as sequenced in a study of CXCR3-negative and CXCR3-positive naive CD8 T cells. Through 5' RACE with UMI labels, the TRB cDNA libraries were prepared. Each CDR3 protein gets one entry in TCRdb, which reprocessed the 5' RACE reads and gives no DNA. This repertoire includes approximately 49,000 distinct CDR3 sequences. Sequenced sample: memory CD8+ T cells from blood. Every receptor here comes from a human donor in good health. Some clones in this sample may be carry-over from other donors' samples.

This sequence joins TRBV3-1 and TRBJ2-3; TCRdb's assignment of TRBD1 cannot be checked, as there is no DNA. The germline V gene encodes CDR1 LGHDT and CDR2 YNNKEL (reference sequence). CDR3 length: 17 amino acids. The CDR3 is CASSQEVTALSTDTQYF.

This chain links TRBV7-3 with TRBJ2-3. This CDR3 is 13 amino acids long. Germline loops: CDR1 SGHTA, CDR2 FQGTGA. The CDR3 here is CASSFGGTDTQYF. Complete variable domain (other parts from reference TRBV7-3 and TRBJ2-3): GAGVSQTPSNKVTEKGKYVELRCDPISGHTALYWYRQSLGQGPEFLIYFQGTGAADDSGLPNDRFFAVRPEGSVSTLKIQRTERGDSAVYLCASSFGGTDTQYFGPGTRLTVL.

This clonotype counts as medium-sized by frequency. V is TRBV4-3 and J is TRBJ2-1; the TCRdb call, TRBD1, lacks DNA for checking. This CDR3 contains 15 residues. Germline CDR1 LGHNA, CDR2 YSLEER. CDR3 in amino acids: CASSSDREAHNEQFF.

The chain carries TRBV20-1 and TRBJ2-3; lacking DNA, the TRBD1 call made by TCRdb goes unchecked. Germline CDR1 reads DFQATT; CDR2 reads SNEGSKA (reference sequence). The CDR3 runs to 15 residues. The CDR3 spells CSATEGTFDTDMQYF.

V gene TRBV10-3 combines with J gene TRBJ2-7; TCRdb gives TRBD1 as the D gene, but with no DNA this cannot be confirmed. The CDR3 runs 19 residues. Germline values: CDR1 ENHRY, CDR2 SYGVKD. The CDR3 loop is CAISESIPNRGALSYEQYF.

The chain's CDR3 is CASSPLLSGANVLTF. This chain joins TRBV5-1 and TRBJ2-6; no DNA is available, so the TRBD1 call from TCRdb remains unchecked. Germline V gene sequence: CDR1 SGHRS, CDR2 YFSETQ. The CDR3 consists of 15 residues.

The rearrangement links TRBV12-3 or TRBV12-4 to TRBJ1-4; TCRdb's assignment of TRBD1 cannot be checked, as there is no DNA. CDR3 size: 16 residues. CDR3: CASSPYEGQGNEKLFF.

The rearrangement uses TRBV4-3 and TRBJ2-5; the TRBD1 assignment by TCRdb is unverifiable without DNA. Germline CDR1 and CDR2: LGHNA and YSLEER. The CDR3 totals 16 residues. This CDR3 is CASSLEVGGNQETQYF.

J is TRBJ2-7 and V is TRBV30; TCRdb gives TRBD1 as the D gene, but with no DNA this cannot be confirmed. The CDR3 has 14 amino acids. From germline, CDR1 is GTSNPN and CDR2 SVGIG (reference sequence). CDR3: CAWSVFGQSYEQYF.

This sequence joins TRBV29-1 and TRBJ2-7; TCRdb's D gene call, TRBD1, goes unchecked for lack of DNA. This CDR3 has 13 residues. Looked up from germline, CDR1 is SQVTM and CDR2 is ANQGSEA. CDR3 loop: CSVVGGRSYEQYF.

The chain carries TRBV14 and TRBJ2-1; TCRdb selects TRBD2, and the lack of DNA leaves this call unchecked. Per the germline V gene, CDR1 is SGHDN and CDR2 is FVKESK. This CDR3 contains 13 residues. CDR3 region: CASRGTGWNEQFF.

The rearrangement uses TRBV5-1 and TRBJ2-3; TCRdb's D call, TRBD2, is unchecked because there is no DNA. The germline gives CDR1 SGHRS, CDR2 YFSETQ. This CDR3 is built from 16 residues. CDR3 amino acids: CASSELAGVFTDTQYF.

The V call is TRBV6-5, the J call TRBJ1-3; there is no DNA to check the TCRdb D call of TRBD1. The CDR3 is made up of 15 amino acids. Germline values: CDR1 MNHEY, CDR2 SVGAGI. The CDR3 protein is CASSSSGTVGNTIYF.

V usage is TRBV12-3 or TRBV12-4 and J usage is TRBJ2-7; TCRdb gives TRBD2 as the D gene, but with no DNA this cannot be confirmed. There are 17 residues in the CDR3. This CDR3 is CASSYSGDYRWSYEQYF.

The chain carries TRBV12-2 and TRBJ1-1; lacking DNA, the TRBD1 call made by TCRdb goes unchecked. TRBV12-2 represents a pseudogene. CDR3 length: 15 amino acids. The CDR3 protein is CASRLCYGAGTEAFF.

The chain employs TRBV6-6 and TRBJ2-7; the D call from TCRdb, TRBD2, cannot be confirmed without DNA. Germline V gene sequence: CDR1 MNHNY, CDR2 SVGAGI (reference sequence). CDR3 length: 16 residues. The chain's CDR3 is CASTSGVEGSTYEQYF.

The V call is TRBV29-1, the J call TRBJ2-5. The V gene's germline CDR1 is SQVTM and CDR2 ANQGSEA. The length of the CDR3 is 11 residues. This chain's CDR3 is CSVVWGETQYF. The whole variable domain, filled in from reference TRBV29-1 and TRBJ2-5, reads SAVISQKPSRDICQRGTSLTIQCQVDSQVTMMFWYRQQPGQSLTLIATANQGSEATYESGFVIDKFPISRPNLTFSTLTVSNMSPEDSSIYLCSVVWGETQYFGPGTRLLVL.

The V gene is TRBV28, the J gene TRBJ2-2. Germline V gene lookup returns CDR1 MDHEN and CDR2 SYDVKM. This CDR3 region has 13 residues. The CDR3 reads CASSAENTGELFF.

This rearrangement joins TRBV28 to TRBJ1-4; the D call from TCRdb, TRBD1, cannot be confirmed without DNA. This CDR3 has 12 amino acids. Per the germline V gene, CDR1 is MDHEN and CDR2 is SYDVKM. CDR3 in amino acids: CASSFAPRELFF.

The chain carries TRBV7-8 and TRBJ2-1; TCRdb names TRBD1, which stays unverified in the absence of DNA. The germline gives CDR1 SGHVS, CDR2 FQNEAQ. This CDR3 is 14 amino acids long. The chain's CDR3 is CASSPRTVYNEQFF.

This chain links TRBV9 with TRBJ1-1. This CDR3 is 13 amino acids long. CDR1 is SGDLS and CDR2 is YYNGEE in the germline V gene. CDR3 residues: CASSVVTNTEAFF.

V usage is TRBV28 and J usage is TRBJ2-3. Per germline, CDR1 MDHEN and CDR2 SYDVKM. The CDR3 runs to 13 residues. CDR3 sequence reads: CASSVGGTDTQYF.

The chain recombines TRBV6-5 with TRBJ2-7; without DNA, the TCRdb call of TRBD1 cannot be checked. The length of the CDR3 is 15 residues. The germline V gene has CDR1 MNHEY and CDR2 SVGAGI. The CDR3: CASRPDRGPLWEQYF.